This is a list of T cell receptor beta chains from one sample in a study of T-cell memory formation after mild COVID-19. A single record per CDR3 protein comes from TCRdb applying MiXCR to the 5' RACE reads. The data hold approximately 300,000 distinct CDR3 sequences, with more than 15% observed a single time. The sequencing sample was made of PBMCs or a T cell subset sorted from them (not recorded which). The source is a man aged 18 to 29 who had mild COVID-19 (a few samples of this study predate the infection). Cell type and time point are not known. The CDR3 runs from the conserved cysteine through the conserved F or W. Each record gives: J gene, clone size, V gene, D gene, CDR3 protein, CDR3 DNA. A D gene is named only where the DNA matches it firmly. Not every row has a clone size; where given, it reads once, few, many or a size class.

j_gene: TRBJ2-1; abundance: NA; v_gene: TRBV11-2; d_gene: NA; CDR3aa: CASSLVPGHEQFF; CDR3nt: TGTGCCAGCAGCTTAGTCCCTGGCCATGAGCAGTTCTTC
j_gene: TRBJ2-5; abundance: many; v_gene: TRBV24-1; d_gene: NA; CDR3aa: CATSEEGPQETQYF; CDR3nt: TGTGCCACCAGTGAAGAGGGACCCCAAGAGACCCAGTACTTC
j_gene: TRBJ1-5; abundance: NA; v_gene: TRBV6-5; d_gene: NA; CDR3aa: CASSYGGGHNQPQHF; CDR3nt: TGTGCCAGCAGTTACGGTGGGGGACACAATCAGCCCCAGCATTTT
j_gene: TRBJ2-1; abundance: few; v_gene: TRBV25-1; d_gene: NA; CDR3aa: CASSEPATYNEQFF; CDR3nt: TGTGCCAGCAGTGAGCCAGCGACGTACAATGAGCAGTTCTTC
j_gene: TRBJ2-5; abundance: NA; v_gene: TRBV18; d_gene: NA; CDR3aa: CASSPAQETQYF; CDR3nt: TGTGCCAGCTCCCCGGCCCAAGAGACCCAGTACTTC
j_gene: TRBJ2-5; abundance: few; v_gene: TRBV9; d_gene: NA; CDR3aa: CASSVGGAAQETQYF; CDR3nt: TGTGCCAGCAGCGTAGGCGGGGCTGCCCAAGAGACCCAGTACTTC
j_gene: TRBJ2-1; abundance: NA; v_gene: TRBV4-1; d_gene: NA; CDR3aa: CATNGPQNNEQFF; CDR3nt: TGCGCCACCAATGGGCCTCAGAACAATGAGCAGTTCTTC
j_gene: TRBJ2-1; abundance: NA; v_gene: TRBV12-3/TRBV12-4; d_gene: TRBD2; CDR3aa: CASSTGGGTSGFSNNEQFF; CDR3nt: TGTGCCAGCAGTACTGGGGGGGGGACTAGCGGGTTCTCGAATAATGAGCAGTTCTTC
j_gene: TRBJ1-5; abundance: NA; v_gene: TRBV28; d_gene: NA; CDR3aa: CASSLVEQPQHF; CDR3nt: TGTGCCAGCAGTTTAGTAGAACAGCCCCAGCATTTT
j_gene: TRBJ1-6; abundance: NA; v_gene: TRBV10-3; d_gene: NA; CDR3aa: CAISPGPQDTDSPLHF; CDR3nt: TGTGCCATCAGCCCCGGCCCCCAAGACACGGATTCACCCCTCCACTTT
j_gene: TRBJ1-2; abundance: few; v_gene: TRBV10-3; d_gene: TRBD1; CDR3aa: CAISESFGSTTLGTEYGYTF; CDR3nt: TGTGCCATCAGTGAGTCGTTTGGGTCTACGACTTTGGGGACAGAATATGGCTACACCTTC
j_gene: TRBJ1-5; abundance: few; v_gene: TRBV21-1; d_gene: NA; CDR3aa: CASSTGADQPQHF; CDR3nt: TGTGCCAGCTCGACAGGGGCGGATCAGCCCCAGCATTTT
j_gene: TRBJ2-7; abundance: NA; v_gene: TRBV30; d_gene: TRBD1; CDR3aa: CALDRGRYEQYF; CDR3nt: TGTGCCTTGGACAGGGGAAGATACGAGCAGTACTTC
j_gene: TRBJ1-1; abundance: NA; v_gene: TRBV7-8; d_gene: NA; CDR3aa: CASSLGVDTEGAFF; CDR3nt: TGTGCCAGCAGCTTAGGGGTCGACACCGAAGGAGCTTTCTTT
j_gene: TRBJ1-5; abundance: NA; v_gene: TRBV7-2; d_gene: NA; CDR3aa: CASSARTGNQPQHF; CDR3nt: TGTGCCAGCAGCGCCAGGACGGGGAATCAGCCCCAGCATTTT
j_gene: TRBJ2-3; abundance: NA; v_gene: TRBV12-3/TRBV12-4; d_gene: NA; CDR3aa: CASSQGTAGSDTQYF; CDR3nt: TGTGCCAGCAGTCAGGGCACAGCGGGCTCAGATACGCAGTATTTT
j_gene: TRBJ2-5; abundance: few; v_gene: TRBV7-3; d_gene: TRBD2; CDR3aa: CASSSGLAETQYF; CDR3nt: TGTGCCAGCAGCTCGGGACTAGCGGAGACCCAGTACTTC
j_gene: TRBJ2-5; abundance: NA; v_gene: TRBV3-1; d_gene: NA; CDR3aa: CASSQVLAYQETQYF; CDR3nt: TGTGCCAGCAGCCAAGTTCTAGCGTACCAAGAGACCCAGTACTTC
j_gene: TRBJ2-2; abundance: many; v_gene: TRBV9; d_gene: NA; CDR3aa: CASSVGGANTGELFF; CDR3nt: TGTGCCAGCAGCGTAGGGGGGGCGAACACCGGGGAGCTGTTTTTT
j_gene: TRBJ2-1; abundance: NA; v_gene: TRBV10-3; d_gene: NA; CDR3aa: CAISGGESASSYNEQFF; CDR3nt: TGTGCCATCAGTGGTGGGGAAAGCGCGAGCTCCTACAATGAGCAGTTCTTC
j_gene: TRBJ1-5; abundance: few; v_gene: TRBV7-9; d_gene: NA; CDR3aa: CASSLQEGNQPQHF; CDR3nt: TGTGCCAGCAGCTTACAGGAGGGCAATCAGCCCCAGCATTTT
j_gene: TRBJ2-3; abundance: few; v_gene: TRBV5-1; d_gene: NA; CDR3aa: CASSSARKGTDTQYF; CDR3nt: TGCGCCAGCAGCTCCGCTAGGAAAGGCACAGATACGCAGTATTTT
j_gene: TRBJ2-1; abundance: NA; v_gene: TRBV6-2/TRBV6-3; d_gene: NA; CDR3aa: CASRRASQIEQFF; CDR3nt: TGTGCCAGCAGACGTGCTAGTCAAATTGAGCAGTTCTTC
j_gene: TRBJ2-3; abundance: few; v_gene: TRBV5-1; d_gene: TRBD2; CDR3aa: CASSPATSGVLDTQYF; CDR3nt: TGCGCCAGCAGCCCCGCCACTAGCGGGGTTTTAGATACGCAGTATTTT
j_gene: TRBJ1-5; abundance: many; v_gene: TRBV4-2; d_gene: TRBD1; CDR3aa: CASSQGGQGNQPQHF; CDR3nt: TGTGCCAGCAGCCAAGGTGGACAGGGCAATCAGCCCCAGCATTTT
j_gene: TRBJ2-3; abundance: few; v_gene: TRBV11-2; d_gene: NA; CDR3aa: CASSLDLRVDTQYF; CDR3nt: TGTGCCAGCAGCTTAGATCTCCGAGTAGATACGCAGTATTTT
j_gene: TRBJ2-1; abundance: few; v_gene: TRBV7-2; d_gene: TRBD2; CDR3aa: CASSLRERGVTSYNEQFF; CDR3nt: TGTGCCAGCAGCTTACGGGAGCGGGGGGTCACCTCCTACAATGAGCAGTTCTTC
j_gene: TRBJ2-2; abundance: many; v_gene: TRBV7-2; d_gene: NA; CDR3aa: CASSPGVGELFF; CDR3nt: TGTGCCAGCAGCCCTGGTGTGGGGGAGCTGTTTTTT
j_gene: TRBJ2-2; abundance: few; v_gene: TRBV2; d_gene: NA; CDR3aa: CASWPGPYTGELFF; CDR3nt: TGTGCCAGTTGGCCGGGGCCCTACACCGGGGAGCTGTTTTTT
j_gene: TRBJ1-2; abundance: NA; v_gene: TRBV7-9; d_gene: NA; CDR3aa: CASSLLGRAYGYTF; CDR3nt: TGTGCCAGCAGCTTACTGGGCAGGGCCTATGGCTACACCTTC
j_gene: TRBJ2-1; abundance: NA; v_gene: TRBV5-1; d_gene: TRBD2; CDR3aa: CATGWGGYNEQFF; CDR3nt: TGCGCCACTGGTTGGGGGGGATACAATGAGCAGTTCTTC
j_gene: TRBJ2-1; abundance: few; v_gene: TRBV5-1; d_gene: TRBD2; CDR3aa: CASSLAPSGGNNEQFF; CDR3nt: TGCGCCAGCAGCTTGGCGCCTAGCGGGGGGAACAATGAGCAGTTCTTC
j_gene: TRBJ1-5; abundance: few; v_gene: TRBV29-1; d_gene: TRBD1; CDR3aa: CSVADRGRDQPQHF; CDR3nt: TGCAGCGTCGCCGACAGGGGGCGGGATCAGCCCCAGCATTTT
j_gene: TRBJ2-3; abundance: few; v_gene: TRBV7-3; d_gene: NA; CDR3aa: CASSFLGGNTQYF; CDR3nt: TGTGCCAGCAGCTTCCTGGGCGGCAATACGCAGTATTTT
j_gene: TRBJ2-3; abundance: NA; v_gene: TRBV15; d_gene: TRBD2; CDR3aa: CATRKIGGAGDTQYF; CDR3nt: TGTGCCACCAGAAAAATCGGGGGGGCGGGAGATACGCAGTATTTT
j_gene: TRBJ1-1; abundance: many; v_gene: TRBV7-8; d_gene: TRBD1; CDR3aa: CASSLDRGNTEAFF; CDR3nt: TGTGCCAGCAGCTTAGACAGGGGGAACACTGAAGCTTTCTTT
j_gene: TRBJ2-3; abundance: few; v_gene: TRBV20-1; d_gene: TRBD1; CDR3aa: CSAKGQGVDTQYF; CDR3nt: TGCAGTGCTAAGGGACAGGGTGTAGATACGCAGTATTTT
j_gene: TRBJ2-5; abundance: few; v_gene: TRBV11-2; d_gene: NA; CDR3aa: CASSANRGRETQYF; CDR3nt: TGTGCCAGCAGCGCAAACCGGGGGCGAGAGACCCAGTACTTC
j_gene: TRBJ1-1; abundance: NA; v_gene: TRBV20-1; d_gene: NA; CDR3aa: CSATNKDGTEAFF; CDR3nt: TGCAGTGCCACGAACAAGGACGGGACTGAAGCTTTCTTT
j_gene: TRBJ2-5; abundance: few; v_gene: TRBV7-3; d_gene: NA; CDR3aa: CASSLNTGPPLYF; CDR3nt: TGTGCCAGCAGCTTAAATACGGGCCCACCCTTGTACTTC
j_gene: TRBJ1-2; abundance: few; v_gene: TRBV7-2; d_gene: TRBD1; CDR3aa: CASSLRTGQEGVYGYTF; CDR3nt: TGTGCCAGCAGCTTACGTACGGGACAGGAGGGAGTATATGGCTACACCTTC
j_gene: TRBJ2-3; abundance: NA; v_gene: TRBV29-1; d_gene: NA; CDR3aa: CSVDRRGRTSTDTQYF; CDR3nt: TGCAGCGTTGATCGTCGCGGCAGGACCTCCACAGATACGCAGTATTTT
j_gene: TRBJ1-1; abundance: few; v_gene: TRBV6-2/TRBV6-3; d_gene: NA; CDR3aa: CASSWQWAKNTEAFF; CDR3nt: TGTGCCAGCAGTTGGCAGTGGGCTAAGAACACTGAAGCTTTCTTT
j_gene: TRBJ1-6; abundance: NA; v_gene: TRBV6-1; d_gene: NA; CDR3aa: CASRTQSHSPLHF; CDR3nt: TGTGCCAGCAGGACACAGTCTCATTCACCCCTCCACTTT
j_gene: TRBJ2-7; abundance: few; v_gene: TRBV6-5; d_gene: NA; CDR3aa: CASPANPGDHEQYF; CDR3nt: TGTGCCAGCCCCGCGAACCCAGGGGATCACGAGCAGTACTTC
j_gene: TRBJ2-4; abundance: NA; v_gene: TRBV7-2; d_gene: NA; CDR3aa: CASSSGVMKNIQYF; CDR3nt: TGTGCCAGCAGCTCCGGGGTCATGAAAAACATTCAGTACTTC
j_gene: TRBJ1-2; abundance: few; v_gene: TRBV20-1; d_gene: TRBD1; CDR3aa: CSAWDRGRYGYTF; CDR3nt: TGCAGTGCTTGGGACAGGGGTCGGTATGGCTACACCTTC
j_gene: TRBJ2-1; abundance: few; v_gene: TRBV14; d_gene: NA; CDR3aa: CASSQESSAYNEQFF; CDR3nt: TGTGCCAGCAGCCAAGAGTCCAGCGCCTACAATGAGCAGTTCTTC
j_gene: TRBJ2-1; abundance: few; v_gene: TRBV2; d_gene: NA; CDR3aa: CASRELGTNEQFF; CDR3nt: TGTGCCAGCAGAGAACTCGGGACGAATGAGCAGTTCTTC
j_gene: TRBJ2-3; abundance: few; v_gene: TRBV20-1; d_gene: NA; CDR3aa: CSALPPGGQRPSTDTQYF; CDR3nt: TGCAGTGCTCTACCCCCCGGAGGACAACGGCCTAGCACAGATACGCAGTATTTT
j_gene: TRBJ2-1; abundance: few; v_gene: TRBV6-2/TRBV6-3; d_gene: NA; CDR3aa: CASSSGSGDYNEQFF; CDR3nt: TGTGCCAGCAGTTCTGGGTCAGGGGATTACAATGAGCAGTTCTTC
j_gene: TRBJ2-5; abundance: few; v_gene: TRBV24-1; d_gene: NA; CDR3aa: CATSDPIDIQETQYF; CDR3nt: TGTGCCACCAGTGACCCTATCGACATACAAGAGACCCAGTACTTC
j_gene: TRBJ1-2; abundance: NA; v_gene: TRBV10-2; d_gene: TRBD1; CDR3aa: CASQKDRGDYGYTF; CDR3nt: TGCGCCAGCCAGAAGGACAGGGGTGACTATGGCTACACCTTC
j_gene: TRBJ1-2; abundance: NA; v_gene: TRBV7-9; d_gene: NA; CDR3aa: CASRVSTVPSYTF; CDR3nt: TGTGCCAGCAGGGTCTCGACAGTACCCTCCTACACCTTC